These 16 T cell receptor delta chains share one sample of origin, sequenced in a study of Vδ1+ human thymocytes. RNA was extracted from the cells and then reverse transcribed. The CDR3 regions were amplified by multiplex PCR from V-gene primers to a constant-region primer. TCRdb applied CATT to the multiplex PCR reads for clone calling. The sample consists of about 55,000 delta-chain clones, 15% to 20% of them appearing once. Study-wide findings and caveats: In the thymus, TRG and TRD repertoires looked highly polyclonal with Gaussian CDR3 lengths.

These TCRs are of unknown antigen specificity. Sequencing used Vdelta1+ gamma-delta thymocytes from the thymus. Subset indicated: FACS-sorted CD3+ TCRalphabeta- TCRVdelta1+ TCRVdelta2- thymocytes. The receptors were sampled from a boy in the first two years of life who had congenital heart surgery.

This clone was seen a handful of times. The genes are TRDV1 and TRDJ1; D assignment may be TRDD2 or TRDD3 (6 bases each). Germline V CDR1 and CDR2: TSWWSYY, QGS. The V and J ends lost 4 bases and 1 base respectively, with 25 bases between them. The CDR3 sequence is 19 residues long. CDR3 coding DNA: TGTGCTCTTGGGGGCCTCCTACCAGGGGATTCGCTGCCCACCGATAAACTCATCTTT. It yields the protein CALGGLLPGDSLPTDKLIF.

The genes are TRDV1 and TRDJ1, with TRDD3 identical over 9 bases. V lost 6 bases and J lost 0; bases outside the gene matches: 11. The CDR3 contains 17 residues. In germline, CDR1 is TSWWSYY, CDR2 QGS. CDR3 in amino acids: CALGDWGTPEYTDKLIF. CDR3 in DNA: TGTGCTCTTGGAGACTGGGGGACTCCTGAGTACACCGATAAACTCATCTTT.

The chain links TRDV1 to TRDJ1, with 10 positions matching TRDD3. The CDR3 spans 20 residues. CDR1 is TSWWSYY and CDR2 is QGS in the germline V gene. Trimming cost V 4 bases and J 0 bases; bases outside gene matches: 17. The CDR3 DNA reads TGTGCTCTTGGGGCTGACCCGGCTTGTAGTACTGGGGGATACACCGATAAACTCATCTTT. This translates into CALGADPACSTGGYTDKLIF.

There are a few counts of this clone. V usage is TRDV1 and J usage is TRDJ1; D is perhaps TRDD3 (9 bases). Trimming pared 2 bases from V and 8 bases from J, leaving 30 bases between. The germline gives CDR1 TSWWSYY, CDR2 QGS. This CDR3 is 19 amino acids long. The CDR3 sequence: CALGEVFAFLSTGGTKLIF. The CDR3 bases are TGTGCTCTTGGGGAAGTCTTCGCCTTCCTAAGTACTGGGGGAACCAAACTCATCTTT.

There are a few counts of this clone. V usage is TRDV1 and J usage is TRDJ1; D may be TRDD2 or TRDD3 (7 bases each). The CDR3 runs 18 residues. The germline V and J ends were trimmed by 6 bases and 0 bases, with 23 bases remaining between them. Germline V gene lookup returns CDR1 TSWWSYY and CDR2 QGS. The chain's CDR3 is CALGEIPTGEAHTDKLIF. The CDR3 DNA reads TGTGCTCTTGGAGAGATTCCTACTGGGGAAGCGCACACCGATAAACTCATCTTT.

J is TRDJ1 and V is TRDV1; 8 bases line up with TRDD3. This CDR3 has 19 residues. Germline loops: CDR1 TSWWSYY, CDR2 QGS. V was clipped by 3 bases and J by 2 bases; unmatched bases: 17. The CDR3 bases are TGTGCTCTTGGGGACCTTTCTAACCTGGGGGAAAACGGGACCGATAAACTCATCTTT. It codes for CALGDLSNLGENGTDKLIF.

The chain has TRDV1 and TRDJ1; 11 bases fit TRDD3. With 4 bases clipped from V and 9 bases from J, the junction kept 10 bases outside the gene matches. Germline assignment: CDR1 TSWWSYY and CDR2 QGS. The CDR3 is 15 amino acids. The DNA for the CDR3 is TGTGCTCTTGGGGGCCCAGGACTGGGGGATATTGAACTCATCTTT. Amino acid sequence: CALGGPGLGDIELIF.

The rearrangement links TRDV1 to TRDJ1; D possibly corresponds to TRDD3 (8 bases). Germline values: CDR1 TSWWSYY, CDR2 QGS. This CDR3 has 28 residues. V was clipped by 2 bases and J by 0 bases, with 49 bases between them. For the CDR3, the DNA is TGTGCTCTTGGGGAAACCCATTCCTACTCTTCCTGTACTGGGGGTCTGCGGCATGGAATAAGGAACACCGATAAACTCATCTTT. This sequence encodes CALGETHSYSSCTGGLRHGIRNTDKLIF.

The chain joins TRDV1 to TRDJ1, with D uncertain. V lost 3 bases and J 6 bases, leaving 17 bases between the germline ends. The CDR3 totals 15 residues. Germline lookup yields CDR1 TSWWSYY and CDR2 QGS. Here the CDR3 DNA reads TGTGCTCTTGGGGATACCTCTAACCCCCCGCATAAACTCATCTTT. Its protein product is CALGDTSNPPHKLIF.

The chain has TRDV1 and TRDJ1; TRDD3 might be the D (6 bases). This CDR3 is 17 amino acids long. In germline, CDR1 is TSWWSYY, CDR2 QGS. V lost 4 bases to trimming and J lost 0 bases, with 18 bases between them. CDR3 in amino acids: CALGASTRRGYTDKLIF. The CDR3 region has the DNA TGTGCTCTTGGGGCATCTACGAGACGGGGATACACCGATAAACTCATCTTT.

The chain has TRDV1 and TRDJ1, with D perhaps TRDD3 (6 bases). The CDR3 runs 17 residues. The ends were cut back, 2 bases at V and 0 bases at J, with 16 bases in the middle. Germline V lookup: CDR1 TSWWSYY, CDR2 QGS. CDR3: CALGEDVGGGYTDKLIF. CDR3 in DNA: TGTGCTCTTGGGGAAGACGTCGGTGGGGGCTACACCGATAAACTCATCTTT.

This clone was observed a handful of times. The rearrangement joins TRDV2 to TRDJ1; 9 bases are shared with TRDD3. Germline loops: CDR1 GEAIGNYY, CDR2 EKD. The CDR3 sequence is 17 residues long. After removal of 0 bases from V and 10 bases from J, the junction contained 17 bases not matched to a gene. Here the CDR3 reads CACDTTSQMLGDRVLIF. CDR3 bases: TGTGCCTGTGACACCACGTCGCAGATGTTGGGGGATAGGGTACTCATCTTT.

This chain uses TRDV1 with TRDJ1, with D possibly TRDD2 on 6 matching bases. CDR3 length equals 16 residues. V gave up 2 bases and J gave up 1 base, with 14 bases separating them. CDR1 TSWWSYY and CDR2 QGS come from the germline V gene. The DNA of the CDR3 is TGTGCTCTTGGGGAAGCGGCCTTCCCCCGCACCGATAAACTCATCTTT. Its protein product is CALGEAAFPRTDKLIF.

The V and J genes are TRDV1 and TRDJ1; 8 bases fit TRDD2. The CDR3 extends over 19 amino acids. The trim removed 5 bases at V and 8 bases at J, leaving 25 bases unmatched. Germline CDR1 TSWWSYY, CDR2 QGS. The CDR3 loop reads CALGTLPTLNEVVIVKLIF. The CDR3 region has the DNA TGTGCTCTTGGGACACTTCCTACCCTAAACGAGGTCGTAATTGTAAAACTCATCTTT.

This clone showed up just a few times. The genes are TRDV1 and TRDJ1; 10 bases match TRDD3. There are 22 residues in the CDR3. In germline, CDR1 is TSWWSYY, CDR2 QGS. V shed 2 bases and J 0 bases; nucleotides not matched to a gene: 21. This CDR3 is CALGEENPICWGIFNYTDKLIF. The CDR3 DNA reads TGTGCTCTTGGGGAAGAGAATCCTATTTGCTGGGGGATATTCAACTACACCGATAAACTCATCTTT.

In this sample, this clone turned up a few times. This sequence joins TRDV1 and TRDJ1; 7 bases match TRDD2. The germline gives CDR1 TSWWSYY, CDR2 QGS. V dropped 5 bases and J dropped 2; count of bases not matched to a gene: 14. This CDR3 is 17 amino acids long. CDR3 amino acids: CALGTAFLAKITDKLIF. CDR3 nucleotides: TGTGCTCTTGGGACGGCCTTCCTCGCAAAGATTACCGATAAACTCATCTTT.